The 8 T cell receptor beta chains reported below all come from one sample, sequenced in a study of control samples from healthy donors and cancer patients. Clones were sequenced by immunoSEQ multiplex PCR, and TCRdb holds only the in-frame ones, with some missing. The top ten hold approximately 5.1% of the sample, which has tens of thousands of clones, approximately 90% seen once. The specimen sequenced was PBMCs. The source is a man in his 60s with colorectal cancer.

The gene calls are TRBV9 and TRBJ1-2; perhaps TRBD1 as D (5 bases). V was clipped by 0 bases and J by 6 bases, with 12 bases between them. CDR1 is SGDLS and CDR2 is YYNGEE in the germline V gene. The CDR3 covers 14 residues. The CDR3 loop reads CASSVGPGQNGYTF. The CDR3 region has the DNA TGTGCCAGCAGCGTAGGACCGGGGCAAAATGGCTACACCTTC.

The chain combines TRBV7-3 with TRBJ2-1; 8 positions agree with TRBD2. The CDR3 spans 15 residues. The germline V gene has CDR1 SGHTA and CDR2 FQGTGA. J was trimmed by 8 bases and V by 4 bases; bases with no gene match: 10. The CDR3 spells CASSYGTRGGDEQFF. The CDR3, as DNA: TGTGCCAGCAGCTATGGGACTAGGGGAGGGGATGAGCAGTTCTTC.

The sample holds one count of this clone. The chain combines TRBV3-1 (or the pseudogene TRBV3-2) with TRBJ2-7; D gene ambiguous. Per the germline V gene, CDR1 is LGHDT and CDR2 is YNNKEL (reference sequence). The CDR3 consists of 12 residues. V was pared by 0 bases and J by 7 bases, with 7 bases between. The DNA for the CDR3 is TGTGCCAGCAGCCAAGAATCTGGTGAGCAGTACTTC. It is translated as CASSQESGEQYF.

The chain uses TRBV5-4 and TRBJ2-2; the D gene is possibly TRBD2 (6 bases). Germline CDR1 is SGHNT and CDR2 is YYREEE (reference sequence). The V gene lost 8 bases and the J gene lost 5 bases, with 19 bases spanning the gap. The CDR3 is 15 amino acids. The CDR3 protein is CASRADFGGTGELFF. The CDR3 DNA sequence: TGTGCCAGTCGTGCCGACTTTGGGGGGACCGGGGAGCTGTTTTTT.

This chain uses TRBV7-2 with TRBJ1-2; possible D gene TRBD1, 6 bases. This CDR3 region has 15 residues. V dropped 1 base and J dropped 3 bases, with 12 bases sitting between them. Per the germline V gene, CDR1 is SGHTA and CDR2 is FQGNSA. The CDR3 is CASSLVGGRDYGYTF. The CDR3 nucleotides are TGTGCCAGCAGCTTAGTGGGGGGGCGGGACTATGGCTACACCTTC.

This chain uses TRBV6-6 with TRBJ1-5; D remains unclear. This CDR3 has 17 amino acids. The germline V gene has CDR1 MNHNY and CDR2 SVGAGI (reference sequence). The V end was cut by 5 bases, the J end by 3 bases, with 20 bases between. The CDR3 sequence is CASSRYNTHSINQPQHF. As DNA, the CDR3 is TGTGCCAGCAGTCGCTACAACACGCATTCTATCAATCAGCCCCAGCATTTT.

The CDR3 region is CASSLFNRGPGTGELFF. CDR3 DNA: TGCGCCAGCAGCCTATTCAACAGGGGGCCGGGGACCGGGGAGCTGTTTTTT. The rearrangement joins TRBV5-1 to TRBJ2-2; 9 positions agree with TRBD1. J lost 5 bases, V lost 4 bases, and 12 bases had no gene match. The CDR3 is 17 amino acids. Germline V gene lookup returns CDR1 SGHRS and CDR2 YFSETQ.

The chain combines TRBV7-2 with TRBJ1-5; weak D call: TRBD1 (5 bases). The V end lost 2 bases, the J end lost 3 bases, and 8 bases lay between the germline ends. Per the germline V gene, CDR1 is SGHTA and CDR2 is FQGNSA. This CDR3 spans 14 amino acids. The CDR3 DNA reads TGTGCCAGCAGCTTATCAGGGATCAATCAGCCCCAGCATTTT. Encoded protein: CASSLSGINQPQHF.